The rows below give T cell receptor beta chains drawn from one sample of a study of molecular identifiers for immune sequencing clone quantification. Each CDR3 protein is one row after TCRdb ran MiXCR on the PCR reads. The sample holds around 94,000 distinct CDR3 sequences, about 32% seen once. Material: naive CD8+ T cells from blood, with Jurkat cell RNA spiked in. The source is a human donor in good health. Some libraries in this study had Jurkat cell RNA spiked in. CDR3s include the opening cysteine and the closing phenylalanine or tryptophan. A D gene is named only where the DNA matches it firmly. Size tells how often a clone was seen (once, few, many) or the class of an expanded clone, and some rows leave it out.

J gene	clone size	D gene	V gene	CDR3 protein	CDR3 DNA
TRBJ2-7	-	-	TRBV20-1	CRAWWSGGEQYF	TGCAGGGCATGGTGGTCTGGGGGCGAGCAGTACTTC
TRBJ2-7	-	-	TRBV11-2	CASSLEDSGYYEQYF	TGTGCCAGCAGCTTAGAGGACTCCGGCTACTACGAGCAGTACTTC
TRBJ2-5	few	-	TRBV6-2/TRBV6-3	CASSYRGGQETQYF	TGTGCCAGCAGTTATCGAGGGGGACAAGAGACCCAGTACTTC
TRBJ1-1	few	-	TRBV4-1	CASSQVGTEAFF	TGCGCCAGCAGCCAAGTAGGGACTGAAGCTTTCTTT
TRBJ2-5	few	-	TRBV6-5	CASSSWAGQTQYF	TGTGCCAGCAGTTCTTGGGCAGGTCAGACCCAGTACTTC
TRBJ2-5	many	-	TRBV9	CASSVNRAAETQYF	TGTGCCAGCAGCGTGAACAGGGCGGCGGAGACCCAGTACTTC
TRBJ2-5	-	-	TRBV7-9	CASSLNLKPGAQYF	TGTGCCAGCAGCTTAAATCTAAAACCTGGGGCCCAGTACTTC
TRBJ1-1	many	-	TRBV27	CASSLTVNTEAFF	TGTGCCAGTAGCCTGACAGTGAACACTGAAGCTTTCTTT
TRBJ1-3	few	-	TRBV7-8	CASSLVGGRTVGNTVYF	TGTGCCAGCAGCTTAGTAGGAGGACGGACAGTCGGCAACACCGTATATTTT
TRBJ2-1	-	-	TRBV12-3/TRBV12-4	CASCPHGMGMDEQFF	TGTGCCAGCTGTCCCCACGGGATGGGCATGGATGAGCAGTTCTTC
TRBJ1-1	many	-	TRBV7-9	CASSPPGRGTEAFF	TGTGCCAGCAGCCCCCCCGGTAGGGGCACTGAAGCTTTCTTT
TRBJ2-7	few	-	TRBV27	CASSSGLLSYEQYF	TGTGCCAGCAGTTCGGGTCTCCTTTCCTACGAGCAGTACTTC
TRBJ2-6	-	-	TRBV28	CASSLSAESGANVLTF	TGTGCCAGCAGTTTATCGGCGGAGAGTGGGGCCAACGTCCTGACTTTC
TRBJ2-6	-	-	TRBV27	CASSVRTHSGANVLTF	TGTGCCAGCAGTGTGAGGACACACTCTGGGGCCAACGTCCTGACTTTC
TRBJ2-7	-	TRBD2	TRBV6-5	CASSQTGLAGVGEQYF	TGTGCCAGCAGTCAAACCGGACTAGCGGGAGTGGGCGAGCAGTACTTC
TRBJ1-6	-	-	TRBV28	CATLTLGSYNSPLHF	TGTGCCACCCTGACATTAGGCTCCTATAATTCACCCCTCCACTTT
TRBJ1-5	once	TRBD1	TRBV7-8	CACSIALGQLNQPLHF	TGTGCCTGCAGCATAGCTCTGGGACAGCTCAATCAGCCCCTGCATTTT
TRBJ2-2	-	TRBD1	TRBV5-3	CASSLGDRGNTGELFF	TGTGCCAGCAGCTTGGGGGACAGGGGTAACACCGGGGAGCTGTTTTTT
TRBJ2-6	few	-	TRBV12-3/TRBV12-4	CASSPDYSGANVLTF	TGTGCCAGCAGCCCCGATTACTCTGGGGCCAACGTCCTGACTTTC
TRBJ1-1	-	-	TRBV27	CASKAAREACF	TGTGCCAGCAAGGCGGCCCGGGAAGCTTGCTTT
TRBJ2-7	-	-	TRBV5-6	CASSLGNEQHF	TGTGCCAGCAGCCTCGGTAACGAGCAGCACTTC
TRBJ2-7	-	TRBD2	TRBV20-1	CSARFSGASYEQYF	TGCAGTGCTAGGTTTAGCGGGGCCTCCTACGAGCAGTACTTC
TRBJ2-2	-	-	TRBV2	CASKIRSSGELFF	TGTGCCAGCAAGATCAGGAGTTCCGGGGAGCTGTTTTTT
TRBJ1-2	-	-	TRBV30	CAWSHPLLDYGYTF	TGTGCCTGGAGTCACCCTCTATTGGACTATGGCTACACCTTC
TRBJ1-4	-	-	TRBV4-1	CASSQHEKLFF	TGCGCCAGCAGCCAACACGAAAAACTGTTTTTT
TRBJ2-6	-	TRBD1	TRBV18	CASSPTLWTGAPSGANVLTF	TGTGCCAGCTCACCGACCCTATGGACAGGAGCTCCCTCTGGGGCCAACGTCCTGACTTTC
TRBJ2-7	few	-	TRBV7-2	CASSLASGPLPSYEQYF	TGTGCCAGCAGCTTAGCGTCGGGACCCCTCCCCTCCTACGAGCAGTACTTC
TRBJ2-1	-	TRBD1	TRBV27	CASSSVRQGVDEQFF	TGTGCCAGCAGTTCCGTTCGACAGGGGGTAGATGAGCAGTTCTTC
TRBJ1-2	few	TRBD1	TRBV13	CASSLSGTAFGYTF	TGTGCCAGCAGCTTATCCGGGACAGCCTTTGGCTACACCTTC
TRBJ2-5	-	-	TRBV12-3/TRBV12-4	CASSSTGLLGETQYF	TGTGCCAGCAGCTCTACGGGACTCTTGGGTGAGACCCAGTACTTC
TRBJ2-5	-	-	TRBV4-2	CASSQKLSLPQETQNF	TGTGCCAGCAGCCAAAAACTTAGTCTACCTCAAGAGACCCAGAACTTC
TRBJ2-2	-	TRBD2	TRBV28	CASSSPQAGGHTGELFF	TGTGCCAGCAGTTCCCCCCAGGCGGGAGGACACACCGGGGAGCTGTTTTTT